This is a list of T cell receptor beta chains from one sample in a study. TCRdb re-derived calls from the multiplex PCR reads in MiXCR, one entry per CDR3 protein. The sample lists more than 250 distinct CDR3 sequences; approximately 4% were seen once. Sequencing was done on a sample of Tregs sorted from blood. The receptors were sampled from a female donor with breast cancer. Each CDR3 is given with its conserved first and last residue. D genes are given only for firm matches. Clone size is given as how often the clone was seen (once, few, many) or a class if it is expanded.

>NA|TRBV12-3/TRBV12-4|many|TRBJ1-2
CASGTGSSYGYTF
TGTGCCAGTGGCACAGGTTCGAGCTATGGCTACACCTTC
>NA|TRBV12-3/TRBV12-4|few|TRBJ1-2
CASSLVRVLRHYGYTF
TGTGCCAGCAGTTTAGTCAGGGTCCTTAGGCACTATGGCTACACCTTC
>NA|TRBV12-3/TRBV12-4|many|TRBJ1-2
CASSYVGEGRYGYTF
TGTGCCAGCAGCTACGTCGGGGAAGGAAGATATGGCTACACCTTC
>NA|TRBV12-3/TRBV12-4|medium-sized|TRBJ1-2
CASSRTATYGYTF
TGTGCCAGCAGTCGTACAGCTACCTATGGCTACACCTTC
>NA|TRBV12-3/TRBV12-4|many|TRBJ1-2
CASSGTQLRYGYTF
TGTGCCAGCAGCGGGACGCAGCTCCGTTATGGCTACACCTTC
>NA|TRBV12-3/TRBV12-4|many|TRBJ1-2
CASSEGSLGGGYTF
TGTGCCAGCAGTGAGGGGAGCCTAGGTGGTGGCTACACCTTC
>TRBD1|TRBV12-3/TRBV12-4|medium-sized|TRBJ1-2
CASSHRQGSVYGYTF
TGTGCCAGCAGTCATCGACAGGGGTCCGTCTATGGCTACACCTTC
>NA|TRBV12-3/TRBV12-4|medium-sized|TRBJ1-2
CASHLLGSGYGYTF
TGTGCCAGCCATTTACTTGGTTCGGGGTATGGCTACACCTTC
>NA|TRBV12-3/TRBV12-4|many|TRBJ1-2
CASSTGNNYGYTF
TGTGCCAGCAGCACAGGGAACAACTATGGCTACACCTTC
>TRBD1|TRBV12-3/TRBV12-4|many|TRBJ1-2
CASSRQGRIYGYTF
TGTGCCAGCAGTAGACAGGGGCGGATCTATGGCTACACCTTC
>NA|TRBV12-3/TRBV12-4|many|TRBJ1-2
CASLTRGNYGYTF
TGTGCCAGCCTGACCCGGGGAAACTATGGCTACACCTTC
>NA|TRBV12-3/TRBV12-4|large|TRBJ1-2
CASTMGTLGYGYTF
TGTGCCAGCACTATGGGGACTCTGGGCTATGGCTACACCTTC
>NA|TRBV12-3/TRBV12-4|many|TRBJ1-2
CASSLGTGHTF
TGTGCCAGCAGCTTAGGGACCGGGCACACCTTC
>NA|TRBV12-3/TRBV12-4|large|TRBJ1-2
CASSSNFEKTYGYTF
TGTGCCAGCAGTTCGAACTTCGAGAAAACCTATGGCTACACCTTC
>NA|TRBV12-3/TRBV12-4|few|TRBJ1-2
CASSSTGLGYTF
TGTGCCAGCAGTTCCACAGGGCTTGGCTACACCTTC
>NA|TRBV12-3/TRBV12-4|many|TRBJ1-2
CASSPLQGWYGYTF
TGTGCCAGCAGTCCCTTACAGGGATGGTATGGCTACACCTTC
>NA|TRBV12-3/TRBV12-4|medium-sized|TRBJ1-2
CASSSPGLSNYGYTF
TGTGCCAGCAGTTCACCGGGCCTGTCCAACTATGGCTACACCTTC
>NA|TRBV12-3/TRBV12-4|large|TRBJ1-2
CASSLSYSNYGYTF
TGTGCCAGCAGCCTCAGCTATTCTAACTATGGCTACACCTTC
>NA|TRBV12-3/TRBV12-4|medium-sized|TRBJ1-2
CASSTGLQGGYTF
TGTGCCAGCAGTACGGGACTTCAAGGTGGCTACACCTTC
>NA|TRBV12-3/TRBV12-4|many|TRBJ1-2
CASSPDMGRIDYGYTF
TGTGCCAGCAGTCCGGACATGGGGAGGATAGACTATGGCTACACCTTC
>NA|TRBV12-3/TRBV12-4|large|TRBJ1-2
CASSVGGNYGYTF
TGTGCCAGCAGCGTCGGAGGGAACTATGGCTACACCTTC
>NA|TRBV12-3/TRBV12-4|medium-sized|TRBJ1-2
CASSLGDTYGYTF
TGTGCCAGCAGTTTAGGGGACACCTATGGCTACACCTTC
>NA|TRBV12-3/TRBV12-4|many|TRBJ1-2
CASSPEGRYGYTF
TGTGCCAGCAGCCCGGAGGGGCGATATGGCTACACCTTC